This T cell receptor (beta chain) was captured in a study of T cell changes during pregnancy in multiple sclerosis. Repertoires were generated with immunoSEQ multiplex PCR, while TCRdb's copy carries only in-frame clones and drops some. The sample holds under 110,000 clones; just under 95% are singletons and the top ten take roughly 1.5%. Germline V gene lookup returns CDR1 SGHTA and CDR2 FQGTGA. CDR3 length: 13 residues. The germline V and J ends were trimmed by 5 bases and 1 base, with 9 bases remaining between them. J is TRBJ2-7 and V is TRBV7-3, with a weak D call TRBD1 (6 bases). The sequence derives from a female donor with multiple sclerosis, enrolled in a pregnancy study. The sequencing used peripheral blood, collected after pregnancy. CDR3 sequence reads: CASSPDSSYEQYF. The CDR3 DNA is TGTGCCAGCAGCCCGGACAGTTCCTACGAGCAGTACTTC.